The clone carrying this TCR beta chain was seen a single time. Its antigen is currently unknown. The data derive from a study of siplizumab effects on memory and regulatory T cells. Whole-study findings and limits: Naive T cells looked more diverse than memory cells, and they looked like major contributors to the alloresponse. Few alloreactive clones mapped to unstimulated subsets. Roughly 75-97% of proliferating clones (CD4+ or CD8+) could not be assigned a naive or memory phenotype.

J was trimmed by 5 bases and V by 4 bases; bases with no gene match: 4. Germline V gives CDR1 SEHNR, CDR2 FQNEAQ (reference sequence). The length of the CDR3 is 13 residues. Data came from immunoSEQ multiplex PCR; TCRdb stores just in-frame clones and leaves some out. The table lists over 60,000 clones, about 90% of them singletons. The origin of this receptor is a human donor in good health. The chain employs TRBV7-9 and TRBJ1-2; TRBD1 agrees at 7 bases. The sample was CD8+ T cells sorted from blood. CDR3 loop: CASSSGQIYGYTF. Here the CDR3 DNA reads TGTGCCAGCAGCTCGGGACAGATATATGGCTACACCTTC. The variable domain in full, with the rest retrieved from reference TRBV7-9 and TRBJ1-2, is DTGVSQNPRHKITKRGQNVTFRCDPISEHNRLYWYRQTLGQGPEFLTYFQNEAQLEKSRLLSDRFSAERPKGSFSTLEIQRTEQGDSAMYLCASSSGQIYGYTFGSGTRLTVV.